Each of the 19 T cell receptor beta chains below was sequenced from the same sample in a study of radiation and T cells in renal cell carcinoma. Treatment specified: 15 Gy SBRT to primary tumor, nephrectomy 4 weeks later. Libraries were prepared by immunoSEQ multiplex PCR; TCRdb keeps only in-frame clonotypes and omits some of them. Among 18,000 or so clones listed, roughly 54% were seen once. The sequenced sample was tumor tissue, obtained from a patient whose treatment included radiotherapy and nephrectomy. All receptors derive from a man aged 50-59 years with renal cell carcinoma.

V and J are TRBV7-2 and TRBJ1-1; no definite D call. CDR3 length: 14 amino acids. Between the trimmed V and J ends, which lost 3 bases and 3 bases, there was a span of 11 bases. Germline CDR1 reads SGHTA; CDR2 reads FQGNSA. DNA of the CDR3: TGTGCCAGCAGCTTGACGGCAGGCTACACTGAAGCTTTCTTT. Translation gives CASSLTAGYTEAFF.

V is TRBV6-1 and J is TRBJ1-6; D is uncertain. The CDR3 extends over 17 amino acids. Trimming removed 4 bases from V and 0 bases from J, with 13 bases in between. CDR1 and CDR2 (germline): MNHNS, SASEGT. CDR3 region: CASSAAGESSYNSPLHF. The CDR3 nucleotides are TGTGCCAGCAGTGCCGCCGGAGAGAGCTCCTATAATTCACCCCTCCACTTT.

This clone was recorded a few times. The chain employs TRBV9 and TRBJ2-3, with D possibly TRBD2 on 6 matching bases. The CDR3 has 15 amino acids. Germline V CDR1 and CDR2: SGDLS, YYNGEE. Trimming took off 6 bases at V and 0 bases at J, with 14 bases between the two ends. The CDR3 coding sequence is TGTGCCAGCACCCCTGGGGGGACTAGCACAGATACGCAGTATTTT. It codes for CASTPGGTSTDTQYF.

The V call is TRBV7-2, the J call TRBJ2-1; D is unclear. CDR3 size: 11 residues. Germline V gene sequence: CDR1 SGHTA, CDR2 FQGNSA. The V end lost 5 bases, the J end lost 8 bases, and 7 bases lay between the germline ends. In DNA, the CDR3 is TGTGCCAGCAGCCCGACTGATGAGCAGTTCTTC. Protein product: CASSPTDEQFF.

This clone was detected only a few times. V gene TRBV19 combines with J gene TRBJ1-5; D remains unclear. There are 16 residues in the CDR3. The V gene lost 3 bases and the J gene lost 0 bases, with 12 bases spanning the gap. The germline V gene has CDR1 LNHDA and CDR2 SQIVND (reference sequence). CDR3 protein: CASSIRALNSNQPQHF. The CDR3 DNA reads TGTGCCAGTAGTATTAGGGCACTTAATAGCAATCAGCCCCAGCATTTT.

This clone was seen a handful of times. This sequence joins TRBV6-5 and TRBJ2-7, with 7 bases aligning to TRBD1. The CDR3 runs 14 residues. CDR1 is MNHEY, CDR2 SVGAGI, per germline. V lost 6 bases to trimming and J lost 0 bases; unmatched junction nucleotides: 5. The CDR3 sequence is CASRRTGSSYEQYF. The CDR3 bases are TGTGCCAGCAGACGGACAGGCAGCTCCTACGAGCAGTACTTC.

V and J are TRBV7-2 and TRBJ1-4; a weak D match, TRBD1 (6 bases). Germline assignment: CDR1 SGHTA and CDR2 FQGNSA. The V and J ends lost 4 bases and 3 bases respectively, with 24 bases between them. CDR3 length equals 19 residues. CDR3 residues: CASSSSPRNTGMANEKLFF. The CDR3, as DNA: TGTGCCAGCAGCTCTAGCCCCCGGAACACAGGGATGGCTAATGAAAAACTGTTTTTT. The entire variable domain, with the rest obtained from reference TRBV7-2 and TRBJ1-4, is as follows: GAGVSQSPSNKVTEKGKDVELRCDPISGHTALYWYRQSLGQGLEFLIYFQGNSAPDKSGLPSDRFSAERTGGSVSTLTIQRTQQEDSAVYLCASSSSPRNTGMANEKLFFGSGTQLSVL.

The rearrangement links TRBV5-4 to TRBJ2-7; 10 nucleotides align to TRBD1. V trimming: 5 bases; J trimming: 2 bases; junction bases outside the gene matches: 4. Germline V gene sequence: CDR1 SGHNT, CDR2 YYREEE (reference sequence). The CDR3 covers 14 residues. CDR3 region: CASSRTGGAYEQYF. CDR3 sequence (DNA): TGTGCCAGCAGTCGGACAGGGGGGGCCTACGAGCAGTACTTC.

This rearrangement joins TRBV6-5 to TRBJ2-1; D possibly uses TRBD1 or TRBD2 (5 bases each). V was shortened by 6 bases and J by 7 bases, with 13 bases between the two germline ends. The CDR3 sequence is 13 residues long. Germline lookup yields CDR1 MNHEY and CDR2 SVGAGI. The CDR3 protein is CASSGRERNEQFF. DNA of the CDR3: TGTGCCAGCAGCGGCAGGGAGAGGAATGAGCAGTTCTTC.

V gene TRBV28 combines with J gene TRBJ2-2; TRBD2 agrees at 12 bases. The CDR3 is 18 amino acids. Losses at the gene ends were 2 bases for V and 2 bases for J; bases not matched to a gene: 6. From germline, CDR1 is MDHEN and CDR2 SYDVKM. CDR3 in amino acids: CASSLTTSGSLNTGELFF. CDR3 sequence (DNA): TGTGCCAGCAGTTTAACGACTAGCGGGAGTTTAAACACCGGGGAGCTGTTTTTT.

V is TRBV30 and J is TRBJ2-3; a weak D match, TRBD2 (5 bases). V lost 5 bases to trimming and J lost 9 bases, with 9 bases between them. This CDR3 spans 10 amino acids. CDR1 and CDR2 (germline): GTSNPN, SVGIG (reference sequence). The CDR3 DNA reads TGTGCCTGGGGCCGGGAAACGCAGTATTTT. Its protein product is CAWGRETQYF.

The V and J genes are TRBV5-1 and TRBJ2-7; 10 bases map to TRBD1. CDR1 is SGHRS and CDR2 is YFSETQ in the germline V gene. V lost 3 bases and J lost 4; bases outside the gene matches: 7. The CDR3 is 15 amino acids. CDR3 in amino acids: CASSSAGTGAYEQYF. DNA of the CDR3: TGCGCCAGCAGCTCCGCCGGGACAGGGGCTTACGAGCAGTACTTC. Full variable domain (outside the CDR3, taken from reference TRBV5-1 and TRBJ2-7): KAGVTQTPRYLIKTRGQQVTLSCSPISGHRSVSWYQQTPGQGLQFLFEYFSETQRNKGNFPGRFSGRQFSNSRSEMNVSTLELGDSALYLCASSSAGTGAYEQYFGPGTRLTVT.

Relative to its sample, this clone is medium-sized (0.01 to 0.1%). This chain connects TRBV19 to TRBJ2-7; unclear D gene. Trimming took 1 base from V and 6 from J, leaving 16 bases between them. The CDR3 consists of 15 residues. CDR1 and CDR2 from the germline V gene are LNHDA and SQIVND (reference sequence). The CDR3 is CASSIVAHRGSEQYF. CDR3 nucleotide sequence: TGTGCCAGTAGTATAGTTGCACATAGAGGCTCCGAGCAGTACTTC.

Remarks on this clone: Other DNA sequences in the sample encode the same CDR3. J is TRBJ1-1 and V is TRBV27, with 7 bases identical to TRBD1. This CDR3 spans 12 amino acids. Germline V CDR1 and CDR2: MNHEY, SMNVEV (reference sequence). The V segment lost 4 bases and the J segment 4 bases; nucleotides outside the gene matches: 0. CDR3 sequence (DNA): TGTGCCAGCAGTTCAGGGGGCACTGAAGCTTTCTTT. Residues: CASSSGGTEAFF.

This clone was seen only a few times. The chain links TRBV4-1 to TRBJ2-7; 14 bases align to TRBD2. The V gene's germline CDR1 is MGHRA and CDR2 YSYEKL. This CDR3 is 18 amino acids long. V dropped 0 bases and J dropped 6; count of bases not matched to a gene: 10. In DNA, the CDR3 is TGCGCCAGCAGCCAAGATACTAGCCTCGGACTAGCGGGAGGCGAGCAGTACTTC. Protein sequence: CASSQDTSLGLAGGEQYF.

The V and J genes are TRBV18 and TRBJ1-5; D unclear. V shed 6 bases and J shed 5 bases, with 14 bases lying between them. This CDR3 has 14 residues. Germline V lookup: CDR1 KGHSH, CDR2 LQKENI. CDR3: CASSPTPVDQPQHF. The CDR3 region has the DNA TGTGCCAGCTCGCCCACCCCCGTCGATCAGCCCCAGCATTTT.

This clone was counted only a few times. The chain links TRBV2 to TRBJ2-7; D is perhaps TRBD2 (6 bases). Trimming cost V 5 bases and J 3 bases, with 17 bases left between them. The CDR3 is 15 residues long. Germline V gene lookup returns CDR1 SNHLY and CDR2 FYNNEI. The CDR3 DNA reads as TGTGCCAGCAGTACCCCGGGGGACCGCGTCTACGAGCAGTACTTC. Translated: CASSTPGDRVYEQYF.

The J gene is TRBJ2-1, the V gene TRBV27; the match to TRBD2 covers 12 bases. The V gene end was trimmed by 5 bases and the J gene end by 3 bases; junction bases not matched to a gene: 8. The CDR3 contains 17 residues. Germline V gives CDR1 MNHEY, CDR2 SMNVEV (reference sequence). The CDR3, as DNA: TGTGCCAGCAGTCCCTTTAGGGGACTAGCGGGCTACAATGAGCAGTTCTTC. Translation gives CASSPFRGLAGYNEQFF.

The chain combines TRBV30 with TRBJ1-5; D gene ambiguous. Germline V lookup: CDR1 GTSNPN, CDR2 SVGIG (reference sequence). Trimming took 2 bases from V and 1 from J, leaving 15 bases between them. The CDR3 totals 16 residues. The CDR3 DNA is TGTGCCTGGAGTCCCCAGGACGGGCTGAGCAATCAGCCCCAGCATTTT. It is translated as CAWSPQDGLSNQPQHF.